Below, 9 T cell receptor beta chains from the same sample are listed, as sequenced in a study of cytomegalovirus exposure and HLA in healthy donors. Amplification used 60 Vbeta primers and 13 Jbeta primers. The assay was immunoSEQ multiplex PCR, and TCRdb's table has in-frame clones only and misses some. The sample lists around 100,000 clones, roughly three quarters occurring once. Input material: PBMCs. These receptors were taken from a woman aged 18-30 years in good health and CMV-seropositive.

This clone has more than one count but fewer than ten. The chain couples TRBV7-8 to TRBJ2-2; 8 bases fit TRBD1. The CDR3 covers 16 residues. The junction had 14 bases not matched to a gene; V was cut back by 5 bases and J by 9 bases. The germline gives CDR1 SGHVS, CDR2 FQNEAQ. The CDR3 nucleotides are TGTGCCAGCAGCACAGGGGGGTCCTACGAGGGCCGGGAGCTGTTTTTT. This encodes CASSTGGSYEGRELFF.

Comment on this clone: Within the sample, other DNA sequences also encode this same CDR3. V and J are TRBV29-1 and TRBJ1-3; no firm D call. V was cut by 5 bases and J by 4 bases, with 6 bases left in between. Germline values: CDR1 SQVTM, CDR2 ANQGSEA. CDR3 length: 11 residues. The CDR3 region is CSVSRGNTIYF. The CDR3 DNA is TGCAGCGTTTCTAGGGGAAACACCATATATTTT. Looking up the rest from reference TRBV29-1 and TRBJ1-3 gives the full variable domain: SAVISQKPSRDICQRGTSLTIQCQVDSQVTMMFWYRQQPGQSLTLIATANQGSEATYESGFVIDKFPISRPNLTFSTLTVSNMSPEDSSIYLCSVSRGNTIYFGEGSWLTVV.

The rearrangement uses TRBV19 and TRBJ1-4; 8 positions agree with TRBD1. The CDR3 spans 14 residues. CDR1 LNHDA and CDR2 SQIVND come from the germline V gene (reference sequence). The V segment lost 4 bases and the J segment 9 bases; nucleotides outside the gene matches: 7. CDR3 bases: TGTGCCAGTAGTACCGGGACAGGTCAGAAAAAACTGTTTTTT. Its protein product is CASSTGTGQKKLFF.

The CDR3 DNA reads as TGCGCCAGCAGCTTGGGAGGGGGTGATCAGCCCCAGCATTTT. It codes for CASSLGGGDQPQHF. The V gene is TRBV5-1, the J gene TRBJ1-5; D possibly corresponds to TRBD1 (6 bases). Germline CDR1 reads SGHRS; CDR2 reads YFSETQ. V was shortened by 0 bases and J by 5 bases, with 9 bases between the two germline ends. The CDR3 contains 14 residues.

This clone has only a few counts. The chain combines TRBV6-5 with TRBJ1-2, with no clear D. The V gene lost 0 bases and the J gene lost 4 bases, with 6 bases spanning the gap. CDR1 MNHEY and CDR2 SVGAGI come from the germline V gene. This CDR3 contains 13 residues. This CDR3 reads CASSYSGVYGYTF. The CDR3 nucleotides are TGTGCCAGCAGTTACTCCGGGGTCTATGGCTACACCTTC.

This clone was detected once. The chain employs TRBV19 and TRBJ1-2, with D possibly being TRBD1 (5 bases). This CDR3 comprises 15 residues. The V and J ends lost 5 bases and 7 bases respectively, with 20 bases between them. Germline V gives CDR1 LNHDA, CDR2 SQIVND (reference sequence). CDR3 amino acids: CASSHTGFWYGGYTF. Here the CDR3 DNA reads TGTGCCAGTAGTCACACAGGTTTTTGGTACGGTGGCTACACCTTC.

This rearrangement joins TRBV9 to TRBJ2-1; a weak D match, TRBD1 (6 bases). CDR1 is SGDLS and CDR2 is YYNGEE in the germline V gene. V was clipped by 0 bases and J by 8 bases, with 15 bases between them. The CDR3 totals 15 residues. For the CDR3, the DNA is TGTGCCAGCAGCGTAGTAGGGGGTTATGGGGATGAGCAGTTCTTC. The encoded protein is CASSVVGGYGDEQFF.

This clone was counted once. CDR3 in DNA: TGCGCCAGCAGCCAAGTTCTGCGGGGGGGCTCCTACAATGAGCAGTTCTTC. Translation gives CASSQVLRGGSYNEQFF. This sequence joins TRBV4-3 and TRBJ2-1; 9 bases fit TRBD2. The germline CDR1 and CDR2 sequences are LGHNA and YSLEER. J gave up 0 bases and V 1 base, and 4 bases lay outside the gene matches. The CDR3 has 17 residues.

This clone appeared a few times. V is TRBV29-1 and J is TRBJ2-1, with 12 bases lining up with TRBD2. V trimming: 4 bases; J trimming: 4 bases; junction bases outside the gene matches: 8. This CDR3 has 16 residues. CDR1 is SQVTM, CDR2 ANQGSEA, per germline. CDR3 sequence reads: CSVGTSGTPKYNEQFF. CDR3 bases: TGCAGCGTTGGGACTAGCGGGACTCCCAAGTACAATGAGCAGTTCTTC.